The 26 T cell receptor beta chains given below trace back to one sample, sequenced in a study of T-cell memory formation after mild COVID-19. TCRdb re-called the 5' RACE reads through MiXCR, storing one row per CDR3 protein. This sample has some 100,000 distinct CDR3 sequences, with 11% found just once. Sequencing was carried out using PBMCs or a T cell subset sorted from them (not recorded which). These TCRs come from a man younger than 30 who had mild COVID-19 (a few samples of this study predate the infection). Cell type and time point are not known.

V and J are TRBV29-1 and TRBJ1-2; possible D gene TRBD1, 5 bases. Trimming took 4 bases from V and 3 from J, leaving 9 bases between them. The CDR3 is made up of 12 amino acids. Germline lookup yields CDR1 SQVTM and CDR2 ANQGSEA. CDR3 residues: CSVVRDDYGYTF. The CDR3 nucleotides read TGCAGCGTTGTCCGGGACGACTATGGCTACACCTTC. The full variable domain, completed using reference TRBV29-1 and TRBJ1-2, is SAVISQKPSRDICQRGTSLTIQCQVDSQVTMMFWYRQQPGQSLTLIATANQGSEATYESGFVIDKFPISRPNLTFSTLTVSNMSPEDSSIYLCSVVRDDYGYTFGSGTRLTVV.

This clonotype was seen many times. The chain recombines TRBV20-1 with TRBJ2-1; TRBD2 might be the D (6 bases). This CDR3 has 13 amino acids. Trimming pared 0 bases from V and 5 bases from J, leaving 8 bases between. Germline assignment: CDR1 DFQATT and CDR2 SNEGSKA (reference sequence). The CDR3 coding sequence is TGCAGTGCTAGAGATGGGACTCACAATGAGCAGTTCTTC. This translates into CSARDGTHNEQFF.

The chain carries TRBV29-1 and TRBJ2-1, with D possibly matching TRBD1 (6 bases). The germline V gene has CDR1 SQVTM and CDR2 ANQGSEA. Trimming removed 8 bases at V and 5 bases at J, with 19 bases between. The CDR3 runs to 14 residues. The CDR3 loop reads CSTYPGQRNNEQFF. In nucleotides, the CDR3 is TGCAGCACCTACCCTGGACAGAGAAACAATGAGCAGTTCTTC.

The table lists this clonotype with a few counts. The V and J genes are TRBV12-3 or TRBV12-4 and TRBJ2-3; D ambiguous. Trimming took 3 bases from V and 5 from J, leaving 3 bases between them. This CDR3 region has 11 residues. The CDR3 coding sequence is TGTGCCAGCAGTTTGAAAGATACGCAGTATTTT. Translated: CASSLKDTQYF.

This clonotype was recorded a few times. The chain carries TRBV12-3 or TRBV12-4 and TRBJ2-5; no clear D gene. Trimming took off 5 bases at V and 7 bases at J, with 17 bases between the two ends. The CDR3 runs to 14 residues. For the CDR3, the DNA is TGTGCCAGCAGTCTCGACTCTTCGTTTGGGACCCAGTACTTC. It yields the protein CASSLDSSFGTQYF.

This clonotype came up a few times. CDR3 region: CASRGIEQYF. DNA for the CDR3: TGTGCCAGCAGGGGTATTGAGCAGTACTTC. This rearrangement joins TRBV2 to TRBJ2-7; D gene ambiguous. Germline CDR1 reads SNHLY; CDR2 reads FYNNEI. Deletions cut 6 bases from V and 7 bases from J, with 7 bases between. The CDR3 contains 10 residues.

The chain uses TRBV12-3 or TRBV12-4 and TRBJ1-1; D is possibly TRBD1 (5 bases). This CDR3 comprises 15 residues. V dropped 6 bases and J dropped 7 bases, with 21 bases sitting between them. This CDR3 is CASSPTATGTREAFF. CDR3 coding DNA: TGTGCCAGCAGCCCGACTGCAACCGGGACCCGTGAAGCTTTCTTT.

The V and J genes are TRBV6-5 and TRBJ2-7, with 9 bases lining up with TRBD2. CDR1 MNHEY and CDR2 SVGAGI come from the germline V gene. The CDR3 consists of 14 residues. V gave up 2 bases and J gave up 4 bases; unmatched junction bases: 3. CDR3 coding DNA: TGTGCCAGCAGTTACGGTAGCGGGGGTTACGAGCAGTACTTC. Protein sequence: CASSYGSGGYEQYF.

The chain has TRBV7-9 and TRBJ1-5; D may be TRBD1 (6 bases). The V gene lost 4 bases and the J gene lost 5 bases, with 21 bases spanning the gap. The CDR3 loop spans 17 amino acids. Germline V CDR1 and CDR2: SEHNR, FQNEAQ (reference sequence). The CDR3 DNA reads as TGTGCCAGCAGCTCTGGCAGGGGAAATAAGTTCGATCAGCCCCAGCATTTT. Translated: CASSSGRGNKFDQPQHF.

The chain couples TRBV12-3 or TRBV12-4 to TRBJ2-3, with TRBD2 matching over 13 bases. The V and J ends lost 5 bases and 3 bases, in that order; junction bases with no gene match: 2. This CDR3 spans 15 amino acids. CDR3 bases: TGTGCCAGCAGTGCACTAGCGGGGGGGACAGATACGCAGTATTTT. Protein: CASSALAGGTDTQYF.

The CDR3: CSVDRANTGELFF. In nucleotides, the CDR3 is TGCAGCGTCGACAGGGCTAACACCGGGGAGCTGTTTTTT. The rearrangement joins TRBV29-1 to TRBJ2-2; 7 positions match TRBD1. The CDR3 is made up of 13 amino acids. Germline-derived CDR1 and CDR2 are SQVTM and ANQGSEA. V gave up 6 bases and J gave up 2 bases; unmatched junction bases: 3.

The rearrangement links TRBV6-5 to TRBJ2-1, with TRBD2 matching 7 bases. The CDR3 loop spans 18 amino acids. CDR1 is MNHEY and CDR2 is SVGAGI in the germline V gene. V shed 0 bases and J 3 bases; nucleotides not matched to a gene: 11. Written as DNA, the CDR3 is TGTGCCAGCAGTTACTCGACGCAGCGGGGTAACCTCTACAATGAGCAGTTCTTC. Translated, it gives CASSYSTQRGNLYNEQFF.

This chain connects TRBV19 to TRBJ2-7; no firm D call. Trimming took 3 bases from V and 6 from J, leaving 12 bases between them. This CDR3 contains 13 residues. The germline V gene encodes CDR1 LNHDA and CDR2 SQIVND (reference sequence). This chain's CDR3 is CASSIGSASEQYV. For the CDR3, the DNA is TGTGCCAGTAGTATCGGGTCAGCGTCCGAGCAGTACGTC.

This clonotype has a handful of counts. The genes are TRBV4-1 and TRBJ2-3; TRBD1 might be the D (6 bases). The CDR3 is 14 residues long. The V end lost 3 bases, the J end lost 5 bases, and 12 bases lay between the germline ends. Germline CDR1 MGHRA, CDR2 YSYEKL. CDR3 nucleotide sequence: TGCGCCAGCAGCCATAGGGGACATGGAGATACGCAGTATTTT. Translated: CASSHRGHGDTQYF.

V usage is TRBV7-2 and J usage is TRBJ2-5; D gene unclear. The germline V gene encodes CDR1 SGHTA and CDR2 FQGNSA. This CDR3 has 11 amino acids. Trimming stripped 5 bases from V and 4 bases from J, with 5 bases between. Here the CDR3 reads CASSVLETQYF. DNA for the CDR3: TGTGCCAGCAGCGTACTAGAGACCCAGTACTTC.

V usage is TRBV4-1 and J usage is TRBJ2-5; D ambiguous. Germline V lookup: CDR1 MGHRA, CDR2 YSYEKL. Trimming took off 6 bases at V and 5 bases at J, with 19 bases between the two ends. The CDR3 spans 15 residues. This chain's CDR3 is CASSLMGRTEETQYF. Here the CDR3 DNA reads TGCGCCAGCAGTTTAATGGGCAGGACGGAGGAGACCCAGTACTTC.

This clonotype occurred many times. The CDR3 reads CASSLEGQATYEQYF. CDR3 nucleotide sequence: TGTGCCAGCAGCTTAGAGGGTCAGGCTACCTACGAGCAGTACTTC. The chain combines TRBV7-6 with TRBJ2-7; D is uncertain. V dropped 1 base and J dropped 2 bases, with 12 bases sitting between them. CDR1 is SGHVS and CDR2 is FNYEAQ in the germline V gene. The CDR3 loop spans 15 amino acids.

This clonotype was found a few times. The V and J genes are TRBV4-1 and TRBJ2-2; 8 nucleotides line up with TRBD1. The CDR3 runs 16 residues. Trimming removed 3 bases from V and 7 bases from J; junction bases left unmatched: 10. Per the germline V gene, CDR1 is MGHRA and CDR2 is YSYEKL. The CDR3 DNA reads TGCGCCAGCAGCCAGGTCAACCAGGGGGCGGTCGGGGAGCTGTTTTTT. Residues: CASSQVNQGAVGELFF.

The J gene is TRBJ1-5, the V gene TRBV2; 8 nucleotides line up with TRBD1. V shed 2 bases, J shed 7 bases, and the junction held 4 bases outside the gene matches. Germline CDR1 reads SNHLY; CDR2 reads FYNNEI. The length of the CDR3 is 14 residues. CDR3 protein: CASSEPGQDQPQHF. The CDR3 DNA sequence: TGTGCCAGCAGTGAACCGGGACAGGACCAGCCCCAGCATTTT.

The chain employs TRBV6-2 or TRBV6-3 and TRBJ2-7; 9 bases are a match to TRBD2. Germline CDR1 and CDR2: MNHEY and SVGEGT. The trim removed 6 bases at V and 3 bases at J, leaving 9 bases unmatched. The CDR3 is 15 amino acids. The CDR3 loop is CASRLSGGYIYEQYV. DNA for the CDR3: TGTGCCAGCAGACTCAGCGGGGGGTATATCTACGAGCAGTACGTC.

V and J are TRBV7-9 and TRBJ2-2; TRBD1 aligns across 11 bases. Germline assignment: CDR1 SEHNR and CDR2 FQNEAQ (reference sequence). After removal of 1 base from V and 7 bases from J, the junction contained 5 bases not matched to a gene. This CDR3 has 16 amino acids. DNA for the CDR3: TGTGCCAGCAGCTTAGTACGGACAGGGGGCCACGGGGAGCTGTTTTTT. This translates into CASSLVRTGGHGELFF.

This clonotype was observed a few times. The chain employs TRBV20-1 and TRBJ2-7; D ambiguous. In germline, CDR1 is DFQATT, CDR2 SNEGSKA (reference sequence). Between the trimmed V and J ends, which lost 0 bases and 2 bases, there was a span of 17 bases. The CDR3 has 16 amino acids. As DNA, the CDR3 is TGCAGTGCTAGAGATCCCACTGCCTCCCTTCCCTACGAGCAGTACTTC. This sequence encodes CSARDPTASLPYEQYF.

J is TRBJ1-2 and V is TRBV6-2 or TRBV6-3; 7 bases fit TRBD1. CDR1 and CDR2 (germline): MNHEY, SVGEGT. CDR3 size: 17 residues. The junction had 16 bases not matched to a gene; V was cut back by 1 base and J by 8 bases. In DNA, the CDR3 is TGTGCCAGCAGTTACTTCTGGTCCGGGACAGACGTCTCAGGCTACACCTTC. Protein: CASSYFWSGTDVSGYTF.

The chain uses TRBV7-9 and TRBJ2-5; tentatively, D is TRBD1 (7 bases). The length of the CDR3 is 15 residues. The V end lost 2 bases, the J end lost 3 bases, and 13 bases lay between the germline ends. The germline V gene encodes CDR1 SEHNR and CDR2 FQNEAQ (reference sequence). As DNA, the CDR3 is TGTGCCAGCAGCTTACTCCAGGGGGGAGAAGAGACCCAGTACTTC. Protein sequence: CASSLLQGGEETQYF.

In this sample, this clonotype turned up many times. The V gene is TRBV20-1, the J gene TRBJ1-2; D not certain. Trimming took 5 bases from V and 3 from J, leaving 10 bases between them. The CDR3 loop spans 12 amino acids. Germline V gene data show CDR1 as DFQATT and CDR2 as SNEGSKA (reference sequence). The CDR3 loop reads CSAGKRDYGYTF. CDR3 coding DNA: TGCAGTGCTGGTAAAAGGGACTATGGCTACACCTTC.

This clonotype has just a few counts. This chain connects TRBV4-3 to TRBJ2-7; D remains unclear. Trimming removed 1 base at V and 0 bases at J, with 10 bases between. The CDR3 totals 15 residues. CDR1 and CDR2 from the germline V gene are LGHNA and YSLEER. CDR3 residues: CASSQVADFSYEQYF. In DNA, the CDR3 is TGCGCCAGCAGCCAAGTTGCGGATTTCTCCTACGAGCAGTACTTC.